The source of this T cell receptor beta chain is a study of blood T cell repertoires in COVID-19. Data came from immunoSEQ multiplex PCR; TCRdb stores just in-frame clones and leaves some out. The sample records about 260,000 clones, roughly 86% being singletons. V shed 0 bases, J shed 7 bases, and the junction held 2 bases outside the gene matches. Per germline, CDR1 MNHEY and CDR2 SVGEGT. This CDR3 contains 14 residues. Sequences were obtained from peripheral blood. This TCR was sampled from a man aged 40-55 years who had recovered from COVID-19. The genes are TRBV6-2 or TRBV6-3 and TRBJ2-7, with TRBD2 matching over 11 bases. This CDR3 is CASSYSTSGVEQYF. CDR3 nucleotide sequence: TGTGCCAGCAGTTACTCGACTAGCGGGGTGGAGCAGTACTTC.